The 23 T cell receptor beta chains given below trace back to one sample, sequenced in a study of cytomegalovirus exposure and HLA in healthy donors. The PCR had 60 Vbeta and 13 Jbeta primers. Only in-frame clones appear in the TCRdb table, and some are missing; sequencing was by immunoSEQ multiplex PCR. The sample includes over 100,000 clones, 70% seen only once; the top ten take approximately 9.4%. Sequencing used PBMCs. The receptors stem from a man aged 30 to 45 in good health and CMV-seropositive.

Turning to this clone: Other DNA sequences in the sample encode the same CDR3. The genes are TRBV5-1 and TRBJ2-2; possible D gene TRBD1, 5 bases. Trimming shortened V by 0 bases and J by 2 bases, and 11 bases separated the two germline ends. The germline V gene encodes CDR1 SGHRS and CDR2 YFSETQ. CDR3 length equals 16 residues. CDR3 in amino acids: CASSLEAGINTGELFF. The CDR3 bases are TGCGCCAGCAGCTTGGAGGCAGGGATAAACACCGGGGAGCTGTTTTTT.

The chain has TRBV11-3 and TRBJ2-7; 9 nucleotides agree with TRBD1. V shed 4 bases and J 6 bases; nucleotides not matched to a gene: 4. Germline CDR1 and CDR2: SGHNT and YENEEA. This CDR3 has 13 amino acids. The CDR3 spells CASSYRGQGEQYF. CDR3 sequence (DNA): TGTGCCAGCAGCTACAGGGGGCAAGGCGAGCAGTACTTC.

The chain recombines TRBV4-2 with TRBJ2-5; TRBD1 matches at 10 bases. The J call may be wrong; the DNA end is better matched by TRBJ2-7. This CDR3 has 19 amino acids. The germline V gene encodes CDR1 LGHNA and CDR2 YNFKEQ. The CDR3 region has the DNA TGTGCCAGCAGCCAACACGCTTACCCCCGGGACAGGGGTCCCTACGAGCAGTACTTC. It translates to CASSQHAYPRDRGPYEQYF.

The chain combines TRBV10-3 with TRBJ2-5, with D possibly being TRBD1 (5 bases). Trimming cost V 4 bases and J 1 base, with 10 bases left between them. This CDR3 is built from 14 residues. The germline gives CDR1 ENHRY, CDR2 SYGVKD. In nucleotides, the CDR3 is TGTGCCATCAGTGGAACAGGCCTCCAAGAGACCCAGTACTTC. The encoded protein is CAISGTGLQETQYF.

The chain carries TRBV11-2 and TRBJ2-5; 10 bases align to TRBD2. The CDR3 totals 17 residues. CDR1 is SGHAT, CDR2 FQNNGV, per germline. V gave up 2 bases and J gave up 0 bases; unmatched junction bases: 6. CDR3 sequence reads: CASSLPSGGVYQETQYF. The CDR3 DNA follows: TGTGCCAGCAGCTTACCCAGCGGGGGGGTGTACCAAGAGACCCAGTACTTC.

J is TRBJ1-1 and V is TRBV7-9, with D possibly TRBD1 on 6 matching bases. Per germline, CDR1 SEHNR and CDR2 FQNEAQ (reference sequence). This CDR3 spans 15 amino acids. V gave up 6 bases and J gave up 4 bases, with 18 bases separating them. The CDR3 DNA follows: TGTGCCAGCAGTTCCCGGTACAGGGTTGGCACTGAAGCTTTCTTT. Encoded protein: CASSSRYRVGTEAFF.

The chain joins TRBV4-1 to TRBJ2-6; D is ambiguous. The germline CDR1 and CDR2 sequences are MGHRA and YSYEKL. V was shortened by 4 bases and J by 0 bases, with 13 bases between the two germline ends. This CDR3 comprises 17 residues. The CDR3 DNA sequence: TGCGCCAGCAGCCCGAGTTATACTAACTCTGGGGCCAACGTCCTGACTTTC. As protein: CASSPSYTNSGANVLTF.

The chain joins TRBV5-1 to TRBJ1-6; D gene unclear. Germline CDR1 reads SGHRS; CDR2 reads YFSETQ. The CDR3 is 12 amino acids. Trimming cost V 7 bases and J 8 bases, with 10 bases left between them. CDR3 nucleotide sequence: TGCGCCAGCGGAACAGATCATTCACCCCTCCACTTT. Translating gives CASGTDHSPLHF.

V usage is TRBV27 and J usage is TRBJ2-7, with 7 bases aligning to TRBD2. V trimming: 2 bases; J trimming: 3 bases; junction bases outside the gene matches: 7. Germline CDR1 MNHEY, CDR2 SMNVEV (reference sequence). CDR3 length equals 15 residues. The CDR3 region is CASSLAGESRYEQYV. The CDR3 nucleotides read TGTGCCAGCAGTTTAGCGGGAGAAAGCCGCTACGAGCAGTACGTC.

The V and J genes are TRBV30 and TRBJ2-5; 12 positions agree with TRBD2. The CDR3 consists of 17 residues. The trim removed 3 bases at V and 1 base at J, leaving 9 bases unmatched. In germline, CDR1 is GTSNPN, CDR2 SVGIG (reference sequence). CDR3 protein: CAWRVLAGGPSQETQYF. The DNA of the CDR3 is TGTGCCTGGAGGGTACTAGCGGGGGGCCCTTCCCAAGAGACCCAGTACTTC.

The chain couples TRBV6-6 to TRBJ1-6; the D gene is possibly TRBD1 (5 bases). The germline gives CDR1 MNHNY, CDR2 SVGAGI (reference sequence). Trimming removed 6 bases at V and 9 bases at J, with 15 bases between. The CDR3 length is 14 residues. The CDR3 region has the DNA TGTGCCAGCAGCCCTGGCTTGCAGGGTTCACCCCTCCACTTT. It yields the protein CASSPGLQGSPLHF.

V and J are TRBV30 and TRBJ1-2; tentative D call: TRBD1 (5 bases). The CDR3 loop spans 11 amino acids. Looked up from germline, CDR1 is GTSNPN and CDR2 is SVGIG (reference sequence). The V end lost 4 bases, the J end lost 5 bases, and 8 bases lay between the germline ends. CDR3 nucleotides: TGTGCCTGGAATGGGGGGTATGGCTACACCTTC. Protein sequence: CAWNGGYGYTF.

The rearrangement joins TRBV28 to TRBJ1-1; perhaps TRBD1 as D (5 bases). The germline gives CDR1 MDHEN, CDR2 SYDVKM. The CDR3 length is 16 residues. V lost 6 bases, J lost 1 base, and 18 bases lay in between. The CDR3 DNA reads TGTGCCAGCAGCTCCGGGGGTTATCGGTCGAACACTGAAGCTTTCTTT. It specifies CASSSGGYRSNTEAFF.

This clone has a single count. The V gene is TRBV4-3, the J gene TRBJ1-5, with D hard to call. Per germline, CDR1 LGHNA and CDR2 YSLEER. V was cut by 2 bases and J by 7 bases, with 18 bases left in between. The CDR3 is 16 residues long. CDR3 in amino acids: CASSQIPGRVDQPQHF. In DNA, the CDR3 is TGCGCCAGCAGCCAAATCCCCGGGAGGGTAGACCAGCCCCAGCATTTT.

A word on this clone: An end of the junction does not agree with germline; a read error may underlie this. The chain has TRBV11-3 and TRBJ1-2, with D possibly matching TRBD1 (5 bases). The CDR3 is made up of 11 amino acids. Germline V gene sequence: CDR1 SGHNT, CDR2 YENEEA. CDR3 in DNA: TGTGCCAGCAGCGCAGAGGGGACTACAAAGTTC. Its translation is CASSAEGTTKF.

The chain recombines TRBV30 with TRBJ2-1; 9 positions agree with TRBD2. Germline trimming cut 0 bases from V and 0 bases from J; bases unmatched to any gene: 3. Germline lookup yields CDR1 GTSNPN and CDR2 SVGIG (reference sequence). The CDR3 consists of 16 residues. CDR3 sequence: CAWSVLAGVSYNEQFF. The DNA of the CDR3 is TGTGCCTGGAGTGTATTAGCGGGAGTCTCCTACAATGAGCAGTTCTTC. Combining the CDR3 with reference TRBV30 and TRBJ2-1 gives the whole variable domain SQTIHQWPATLVQPVGSPLSLECTVEGTSNPNLYWYRQAAGRGLQLLFYSVGIGQISSEVPQNLSASRPQDRQFILSSKKLLLSDSGFYLCAWSVLAGVSYNEQFFGPGTRLTVL.

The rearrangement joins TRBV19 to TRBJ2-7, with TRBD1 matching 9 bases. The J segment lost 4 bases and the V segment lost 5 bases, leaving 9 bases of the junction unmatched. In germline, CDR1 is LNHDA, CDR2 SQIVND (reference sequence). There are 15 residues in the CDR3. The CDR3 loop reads CASSEPGQGRYEQYV. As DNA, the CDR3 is TGTGCCAGTAGTGAACCGGGACAGGGTCGGTACGAGCAGTACGTC.

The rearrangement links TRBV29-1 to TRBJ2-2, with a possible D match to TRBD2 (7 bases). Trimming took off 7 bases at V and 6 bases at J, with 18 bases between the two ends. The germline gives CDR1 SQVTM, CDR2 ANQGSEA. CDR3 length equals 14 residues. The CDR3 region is CSGGGGHGAGELFF. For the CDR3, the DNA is TGCAGCGGTGGGGGGGGGCATGGGGCCGGGGAGCTGTTTTTT.

Written as DNA, the CDR3 is TGTGCCAGCAGTTCGGGACTAGCGGCAAACAATGAGCAGTTCTTC. Protein sequence: CASSSGLAANNEQFF. The gene calls are TRBV28 and TRBJ2-1, with 11 nucleotides matching TRBD2. V lost 4 bases, J lost 5 bases, and 4 bases stayed unmatched. Germline values: CDR1 MDHEN, CDR2 SYDVKM. CDR3 length: 15 amino acids.

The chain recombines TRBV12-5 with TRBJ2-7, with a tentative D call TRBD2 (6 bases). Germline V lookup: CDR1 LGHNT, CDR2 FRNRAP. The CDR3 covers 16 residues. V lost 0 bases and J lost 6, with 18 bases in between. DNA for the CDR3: TGTGCTAGTGGTTTGGTACGGGGGTCTTCTACGGGCGAGCAGTACTTC. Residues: CASGLVRGSSTGEQYF.

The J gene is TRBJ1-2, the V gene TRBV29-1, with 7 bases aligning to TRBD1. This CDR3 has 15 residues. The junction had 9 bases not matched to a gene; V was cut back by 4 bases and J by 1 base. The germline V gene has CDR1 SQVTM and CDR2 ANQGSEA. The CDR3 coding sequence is TGCAGCGTTGGTGGGACAGTTACTTTTAACTATGGCTACACCTTC. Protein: CSVGGTVTFNYGYTF.

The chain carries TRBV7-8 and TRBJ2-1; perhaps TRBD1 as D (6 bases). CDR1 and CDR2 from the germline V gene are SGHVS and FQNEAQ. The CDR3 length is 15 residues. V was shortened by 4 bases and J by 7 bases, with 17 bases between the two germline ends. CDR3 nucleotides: TGTGCCAGCAGCTATACAGGGTTTTTGAGGAATGAGCAGTTCTTC. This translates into CASSYTGFLRNEQFF.

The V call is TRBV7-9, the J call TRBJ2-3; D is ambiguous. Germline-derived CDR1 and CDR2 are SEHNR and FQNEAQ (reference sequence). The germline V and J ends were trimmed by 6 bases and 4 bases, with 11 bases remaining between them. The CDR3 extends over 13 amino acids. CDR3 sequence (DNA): TGTGCCAGCAGTCCCAAGACTGCAGATACGCAGTATTTT. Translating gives CASSPKTADTQYF.